This T cell receptor (beta chain) emerged from a study of neurological immune-mediated disorders. The time point was: longitudinal time-point 1 (baseline). Unsorted libraries were generated from 2 million PBMCs. These cells had been stored in RNAlater at -80 C. Synthesis of cDNA was carried out by template-switch 5'RACE. The reaction used 10-nucleotide random UMIs. TCRdb fed the 5' RACE reads into MiXCR, producing one record per CDR3 protein. The sample lists 50,000 to 70,000 distinct CDR3 sequences; about 10% were seen once. This clonotype appeared many times. This CDR3 is built from 14 residues. CDR1 is SEHNR, CDR2 FQNEAQ, per germline (reference sequence). Trimming shortened V by 2 bases and J by 1 base, and 5 bases separated the two germline ends.

The sequence was collected from a male donor with HTLV-1-associated myelopathy (HAM/TSP). The chain carries TRBV7-9 and TRBJ1-4, with a weak D call TRBD1 (5 bases). The sequencing sample was made of PBMCs. CDR3 in amino acids: CASSLTGTNEKLFF. The CDR3 bases are TGTGCCAGCAGCTTAACAGGAACTAATGAAAAACTGTTTTTT. The full variable domain, its missing parts supplied by reference TRBV7-9 and TRBJ1-4, is DTGVSQNPRHKITKRGQNVTFRCDPISEHNRLYWYRQTLGQGPEFLTYFQNEAQLEKSRLLSDRFSAERPKGSFSTLEIQRTEQGDSAMYLCASSLTGTNEKLFFGSGTQLSVL.